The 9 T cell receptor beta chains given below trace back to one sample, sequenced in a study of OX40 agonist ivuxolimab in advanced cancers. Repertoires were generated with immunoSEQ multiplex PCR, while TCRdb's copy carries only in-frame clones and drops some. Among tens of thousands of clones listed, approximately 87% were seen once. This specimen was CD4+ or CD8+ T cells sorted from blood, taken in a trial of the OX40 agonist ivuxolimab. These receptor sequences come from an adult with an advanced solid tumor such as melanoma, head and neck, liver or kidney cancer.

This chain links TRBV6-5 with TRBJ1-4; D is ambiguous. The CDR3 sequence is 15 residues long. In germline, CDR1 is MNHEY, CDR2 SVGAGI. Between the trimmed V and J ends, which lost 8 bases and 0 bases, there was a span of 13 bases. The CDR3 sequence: CASGLKGATNEKLFF. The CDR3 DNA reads TGTGCCAGCGGTCTCAAGGGCGCAACTAATGAAAAACTGTTTTTT.

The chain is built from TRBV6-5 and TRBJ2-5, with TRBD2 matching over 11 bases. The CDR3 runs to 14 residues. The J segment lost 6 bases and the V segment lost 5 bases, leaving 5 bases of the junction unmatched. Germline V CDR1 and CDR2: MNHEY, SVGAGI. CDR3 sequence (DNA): TGTGCCAGCAGTCTTAGCGGGGGGGCGAAGACCCAGTACTTC. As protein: CASSLSGGAKTQYF.

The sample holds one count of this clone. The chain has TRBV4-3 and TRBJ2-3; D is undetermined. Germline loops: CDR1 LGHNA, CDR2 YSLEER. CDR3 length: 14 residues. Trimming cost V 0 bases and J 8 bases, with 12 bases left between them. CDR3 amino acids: CASSQEFGSGTQYF. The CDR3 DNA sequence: TGCGCCAGCAGCCAAGAGTTCGGCTCCGGTACGCAGTATTTT.

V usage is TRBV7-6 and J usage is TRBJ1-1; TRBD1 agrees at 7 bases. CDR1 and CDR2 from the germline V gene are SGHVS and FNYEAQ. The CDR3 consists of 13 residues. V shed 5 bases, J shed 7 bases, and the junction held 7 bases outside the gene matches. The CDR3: CASSEDRDGEAFF. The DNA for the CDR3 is TGTGCCAGCAGCGAAGACAGGGACGGTGAAGCTTTCTTT.

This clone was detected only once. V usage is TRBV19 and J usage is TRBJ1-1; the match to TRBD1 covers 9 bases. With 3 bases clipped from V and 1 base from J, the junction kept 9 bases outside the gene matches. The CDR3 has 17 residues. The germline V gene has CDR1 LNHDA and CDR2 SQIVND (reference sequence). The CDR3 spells CASSMGLGTGWNTEAFF. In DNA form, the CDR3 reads TGTGCCAGTAGTATGGGTTTGGGGACAGGGTGGAACACTGAAGCTTTCTTT.

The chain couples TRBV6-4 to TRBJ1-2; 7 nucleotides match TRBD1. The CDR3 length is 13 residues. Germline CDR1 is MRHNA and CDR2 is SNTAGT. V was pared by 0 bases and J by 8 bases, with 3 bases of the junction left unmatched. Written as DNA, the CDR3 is TGTGCCAGCAGTGACTCGAGACAGGGAGGCTACACCTTC. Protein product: CASSDSRQGGYTF.

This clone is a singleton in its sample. The CDR3 DNA reads as TGCGCCAGCAGCCCCGCTGGGAGTTGGCAGCGGGGGGGGAGAAACATTCAGTACTTC. This gives the protein CASSPAGSWQRGGRNIQYF. J is TRBJ2-4 and V is TRBV5-1, with 10 bases fitting TRBD2. Unmatched junction bases numbered 19, after V lost 4 bases and J lost 6 bases. The CDR3 totals 19 residues. Germline loops: CDR1 SGHRS, CDR2 YFSETQ.

The CDR3 protein is CAWRRDRGLSTTYEQYF. The CDR3 DNA reads TGTGCCTGGAGGCGGGACAGGGGGCTGTCTACTACCTACGAGCAGTACTTC. The chain recombines TRBV30 with TRBJ2-7; 12 bases are shared with TRBD1. Germline lookup yields CDR1 GTSNPN and CDR2 SVGIG (reference sequence). Trimming removed 3 bases from V and 2 bases from J; junction bases left unmatched: 11. The CDR3 covers 17 residues.

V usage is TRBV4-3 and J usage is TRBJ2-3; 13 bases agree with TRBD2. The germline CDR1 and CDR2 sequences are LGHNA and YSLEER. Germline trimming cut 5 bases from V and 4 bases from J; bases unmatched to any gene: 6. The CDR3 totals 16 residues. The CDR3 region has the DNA TGCGCCAGCAGCAAGGGGACTAGCGGGACTTCAGATACGCAGTATTTT. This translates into CASSKGTSGTSDTQYF.